A selection of T cell receptor beta chains follows, all from one sample in a study of graft-versus-host responses after intestinal transplantation. Produced via immunoSEQ multiplex PCR; TCRdb's table is partial and in-frame only. The sample holds some 70,000 clones, more than 90% seen once. This specimen was bone marrow, taken nearly 750 days after intestinal transplantation. Every receptor here comes from a human patient who received an intestinal transplant, so some T cells may come from the graft donor. CDR3s include the opening cysteine and the closing phenylalanine or tryptophan. The D gene is left open where the match is weak. Size tells how often a clone was seen (once, few, many) or the class of an expanded clone, and some rows leave it out.

j_gene	abundance	v_gene	d_gene	CDR3nt	CDR3aa
TRBJ1-1	.	TRBV28	.	TGTGCCAGCAGTTTACGAGGAGTGGACACTGAAGCTTTCTTT	CASSLRGVDTEAFF
TRBJ2-7	.	TRBV19	TRBD1	TGTGCCAGCGCTCCCACAGGGGGAGCCTACGAGCAGTACTTC	CASAPTGGAYEQYF
TRBJ2-6	.	TRBV7-9	.	TGTGCCAGCAGCTCCTTCCGGGACACCTCTGGGGCCAACGTCCTGACTTTC	CASSSFRDTSGANVLTF
TRBJ1-5	once	TRBV18	.	TGTGCCAGCTCACCGGTGACAGGTCTTGGGCAGCCCCAGCATTTT	CASSPVTGLGQPQHF
TRBJ2-1	.	TRBV10-2	.	TGCGCCAGCAGTTCCAATGGGGGGGCTGAGCAGTTCTTC	CASSSNGGAEQFF
TRBJ2-1	.	TRBV27	.	TGTGCCAGCAGTTTTTACAATGAGCAGTTCTTC	CASSFYNEQFF
TRBJ1-5	once	TRBV6-6	.	TGTGCCAGCAGTTACAGGAGGAGCAATCAGCCCCAGCATTTT	CASSYRRSNQPQHF
TRBJ2-7	.	TRBV7-3	.	TGTGCCAGCAGCTTGGGCGGGGAAGCGCCGGACGAGCAGTACTTC	CASSLGGEAPDEQYF
TRBJ1-1	.	TRBV6-4	TRBD1	TGTGCCAGCAGAGATCAGGGGGGGACTGAAGCTTTCTTT	CASRDQGGTEAFF
TRBJ2-2	.	TRBV7-3	TRBD1	TGTGCCAGCAGCCGCGACAGGGGTTACTCCCCCGGGGAGCTGTTTTTT	CASSRDRGYSPGELFF
TRBJ1-5	.	TRBV27	.	TGTGCCAGCAGAGATTTCGACAGTGGTCAGCCCCAGCATTTT	CASRDFDSGQPQHF
TRBJ1-5	.	TRBV4-1	.	TGCGCCAGCAGCCAAGAACCAGGGGCAGCACAGCCCCAGCATTTT	CASSQEPGAAQPQHF
TRBJ1-3	.	TRBV7-9	.	TGTGCCAGCAGCTTAGTTCTCGGGGGACCCGGAAACACCATATATTTT	CASSLVLGGPGNTIYF
TRBJ2-3	.	TRBV4-2	TRBD2	TGTGCCAGCAGCCAAGATCCCTTCCCCACCGGGACTAGGCCAGATACGCAGTATTTT	CASSQDPFPTGTRPDTQYF